Below are 25 T cell receptor beta chains sequenced from a single sample in a study of cytomegalovirus exposure and HLA in healthy donors. The primer mix had 60 Vbeta and 13 Jbeta primers. Sequenced by immunoSEQ multiplex PCR; TCRdb stores in-frame clones only, minus some. Found here are about 180,000 clones, roughly 86% of them singletons; the top ten hold 4.8%. The sample was PBMCs. The source of these receptors is a girl aged 5 to 17 in good health and CMV-seropositive.

The rearrangement joins TRBV30 to TRBJ1-4, with 7 bases aligning to TRBD1. Germline V gene lookup returns CDR1 GTSNPN and CDR2 SVGIG (reference sequence). The CDR3 has 14 residues. Germline trimming cut 3 bases from V and 7 bases from J; bases unmatched to any gene: 8. The CDR3 protein is CAWRAGGRGEKLFF. In nucleotides, the CDR3 is TGTGCCTGGAGGGCAGGGGGTAGGGGTGAAAAACTGTTTTTT.

The chain couples TRBV9 to TRBJ2-1; the D gene is possibly TRBD2 (5 bases). Germline V gene lookup returns CDR1 SGDLS and CDR2 YYNGEE. The CDR3 length is 17 residues. V was pared by 4 bases and J by 2 bases, with 19 bases between. The CDR3 DNA sequence: TGTGCCAGCAGCTCATATCAGCGGCGCAGCCCCTACAATGAGCAGTTCTTC. It specifies CASSSYQRRSPYNEQFF.

The chain couples TRBV30 to TRBJ1-6, with a weak D call TRBD1 (6 bases). V shed 2 bases and J shed 7 bases, with 9 bases lying between them. Germline CDR1 GTSNPN, CDR2 SVGIG (reference sequence). The CDR3 is made up of 13 amino acids. Here the CDR3 reads CAWSPGENSPLHF. The CDR3 DNA follows: TGTGCCTGGAGTCCAGGGGAAAATTCACCCCTCCACTTT.

The V call is TRBV29-1, the J call TRBJ1-5; D is undetermined. V lost 7 bases and J lost 0, with 19 bases in between. Looked up from germline, CDR1 is SQVTM and CDR2 is ANQGSEA. The CDR3 spans 16 residues. CDR3 region: CSALSPYSLSNQPQHF. The CDR3 DNA sequence: TGCAGCGCGTTGAGCCCTTACAGCCTTAGCAATCAGCCCCAGCATTTT.

This clone is a singleton in its sample. This chain joins TRBV2 and TRBJ2-5; 9 nucleotides match TRBD1. The CDR3 loop spans 15 amino acids. J was trimmed by 5 bases and V by 6 bases; bases with no gene match: 10. Per the germline V gene, CDR1 is SNHLY and CDR2 is FYNNEI. The CDR3 region is CASSRSGQGIETQYF. The CDR3, as DNA: TGTGCCAGCAGCCGATCCGGACAGGGGATCGAGACCCAGTACTTC. Full variable domain (remainder filled in from reference TRBV2 and TRBJ2-5): EPEVTQTPSHQVTQMGQEVILRCVPISNHLYFYWYRQILGQKVEFLVSFYNNEISEKSEIFDDQFSVERPDGSNFTLKIRSTKLEDSAMYFCASSRSGQGIETQYFGPGTRLLVL.

This chain uses TRBV7-3 with TRBJ2-1; D ambiguous. Germline loops: CDR1 SGHTA, CDR2 FQGTGA. The CDR3 runs 15 residues. The germline V and J ends were trimmed by 1 base and 0 bases, with 7 bases remaining between them. CDR3 sequence: CASSLRASSYNEQFF. The CDR3 DNA reads TGTGCCAGCAGCTTAAGGGCAAGCTCCTACAATGAGCAGTTCTTC.

The rearrangement links TRBV5-4 to TRBJ2-3; the match to TRBD2 covers 10 bases. J lost 4 bases, V lost 3 bases, and 11 bases had no gene match. The CDR3 extends over 17 amino acids. The V gene's germline CDR1 is SGHNT and CDR2 YYREEE (reference sequence). CDR3 loop: CASSSPRNSGGPDTQYF. CDR3 bases: TGTGCCAGCAGCTCCCCTCGGAATAGCGGGGGGCCAGATACGCAGTATTTT.

This chain joins TRBV27 and TRBJ1-1, with TRBD1 identical over 8 bases. V lost 3 bases and J lost 0; bases outside the gene matches: 3. The CDR3 sequence is 15 residues long. Germline V gene lookup returns CDR1 MNHEY and CDR2 SMNVEV (reference sequence). CDR3 nucleotide sequence: TGTGCCAGCAGTTTTACAGGGGGGTTGAACACTGAAGCTTTCTTT. Its translation: CASSFTGGLNTEAFF.

This clone turned up a few times. The rearrangement joins TRBV18 to TRBJ1-4; 8 bases align to TRBD1. V lost 4 bases and J lost 8; bases outside the gene matches: 12. There are 16 residues in the CDR3. CDR1 is KGHSH, CDR2 LQKENI, per germline. The CDR3 coding sequence is TGTGCCAGCTCACGAAACGGACAGGGTTTGGAGGAAAAACTGTTTTTT. It translates to CASSRNGQGLEEKLFF.

The V call is TRBV10-3, the J call TRBJ2-3; 9 bases line up with TRBD2. The trim removed 7 bases at V and 5 bases at J, leaving 10 bases unmatched. The germline CDR1 and CDR2 sequences are ENHRY and SYGVKD. This CDR3 spans 15 amino acids. The CDR3 loop reads CAINPAGGHGDTQYF. The DNA of the CDR3 is TGTGCCATCAACCCTGCGGGGGGGCATGGAGATACGCAGTATTTT.

V and J are TRBV5-5 and TRBJ1-1; D is uncertain. The CDR3 spans 13 residues. CDR1 is SGHKS and CDR2 is YYEKEE in the germline V gene (reference sequence). Trimming removed 6 bases at V and 1 base at J, with 10 bases between. CDR3 DNA sequence: TGTGCCAGCACCTTCTCGAGGAACACTGAAGCTTTCTTT. As protein: CASTFSRNTEAFF.

As to this clone: A junction boundary mismatches the germline segment, possibly from a read error. The chain links TRBV5-4 to TRBJ2-2; D might be TRBD2 (6 bases). The CDR3 runs to 16 residues. Germline V CDR1 and CDR2: SGHNT, YYREEE (reference sequence). This chain's CDR3 is CASSLYGGSNTGKLFF. The CDR3 DNA follows: TGTGCCAGCAGCTTGTACGGGGGTTCGAACACCGGGAAGCTGTTTTTT.

The rearrangement uses TRBV6-4 and TRBJ2-2, with D possibly TRBD1 on 6 matching bases. The V and J ends lost 4 bases and 1 base respectively, with 13 bases between them. Germline values: CDR1 MRHNA, CDR2 SNTAGT. CDR3 size: 16 residues. DNA of the CDR3: TGTGCCAGCAGTGCTTCCGGGACACGGAACACCGGGGAGCTGTTTTTT. Translating gives CASSASGTRNTGELFF.

This clone was picked up one time. The V and J genes are TRBV19 and TRBJ1-5; maybe TRBD1 (6 bases). Per the germline V gene, CDR1 is LNHDA and CDR2 is SQIVND (reference sequence). Trimming cost V 3 bases and J 7 bases, with 16 bases left between them. The CDR3 totals 15 residues. CDR3 loop: CASSMGAERRQPQHF. In DNA form, the CDR3 reads TGTGCCAGTAGTATGGGGGCAGAGCGACGACAGCCCCAGCATTTT.

The chain has TRBV9 and TRBJ2-3; D is uncertain. Germline V CDR1 and CDR2: SGDLS, YYNGEE. V gave up 0 bases and J gave up 4 bases, with 6 bases separating them. The CDR3 runs to 13 residues. CDR3 nucleotide sequence: TGTGCCAGCAGCGTAGGGCCTTCAGATACGCAGTATTTT. As protein: CASSVGPSDTQYF.

The V call is TRBV25-1, the J call TRBJ2-1; D gene ambiguous. This CDR3 comprises 17 residues. CDR1 is MGHDK, CDR2 SYGVNS, per germline. V lost 1 base, J lost 0 bases, and 13 bases lay in between. This CDR3 is CASSESVGFSSYNEQFF. The CDR3 nucleotides read TGTGCCAGCAGTGAATCGGTGGGCTTTAGCTCCTACAATGAGCAGTTCTTC.

This clone was seen a handful of times. The CDR3 sequence: CASSLVRGYTF. The CDR3 DNA follows: TGTGCCAGCAGCCTGGTCAGGGGCTACACCTTC. The V and J genes are TRBV7-2 and TRBJ1-2; no definite D call. The germline V gene encodes CDR1 SGHTA and CDR2 FQGNSA. V lost 5 bases to trimming and J lost 8 bases, with 9 bases between them. This CDR3 contains 11 residues. Full variable domain (remainder filled in from reference TRBV7-2 and TRBJ1-2): GAGVSQSPSNKVTEKGKDVELRCDPISGHTALYWYRQSLGQGLEFLIYFQGNSAPDKSGLPSDRFSAERTGGSVSTLTIQRTQQEDSAVYLCASSLVRGYTFGSGTRLTVV.

The rearrangement uses TRBV5-1 and TRBJ2-1; 9 bases align to TRBD1. CDR1 and CDR2 from the germline V gene are SGHRS and YFSETQ. The CDR3 is made up of 15 amino acids. J gave up 2 bases and V 4 bases, and 4 bases lay outside the gene matches. The CDR3 loop is CASSTRQGAYNEQFF. Here the CDR3 DNA reads TGCGCCAGCAGCACCCGACAGGGGGCCTACAATGAGCAGTTCTTC.

The chain links TRBV7-2 to TRBJ1-6, with TRBD1 as a possible D gene (5 bases). This CDR3 comprises 17 residues. V dropped 2 bases and J dropped 7 bases, with 18 bases sitting between them. From germline, CDR1 is SGHTA and CDR2 FQGNSA. CDR3 nucleotide sequence: TGTGCCAGCAGCTTAATTGGACACCAGTCCCGGAATTCACCCCTCCACTTT. It specifies CASSLIGHQSRNSPLHF.

The V call is TRBV27, the J call TRBJ1-2, with TRBD1 as a possible D gene (5 bases). This CDR3 has 14 residues. CDR1 and CDR2 from the germline V gene are MNHEY and SMNVEV (reference sequence). The V gene lost 0 bases and the J gene lost 7 bases, with 12 bases spanning the gap. DNA for the CDR3: TGTGCCAGCAGTTTATCGCGGGGGGGATTTGGCTACACCTTC. This gives the protein CASSLSRGGFGYTF.

This chain connects TRBV5-4 to TRBJ2-7, with unresolved D. The CDR3 runs 12 residues. Per germline, CDR1 SGHNT and CDR2 YYREEE (reference sequence). V was trimmed by 3 bases and J by 5 bases, leaving 9 bases between them. The CDR3 spells CASSSLGNEQYF. The CDR3 DNA reads TGTGCCAGCAGCTCTCTAGGAAACGAGCAGTACTTC.

The V call is TRBV25-1, the J call TRBJ1-3; 7 bases are a match to TRBD1. Looked up from germline, CDR1 is MGHDK and CDR2 is SYGVNS. The CDR3 is 14 amino acids. With 7 bases clipped from V and 0 bases from J, the junction kept 3 bases outside the gene matches. Here the CDR3 DNA reads TGTGCCAGCACGGGACAGCTCTCTGGAAACACCATATATTTT. The encoded protein is CASTGQLSGNTIYF. Combining the CDR3 with reference TRBV25-1 and TRBJ1-3 gives the whole variable domain EADIYQTPRYLVIGTGKKITLECSQTMGHDKMYWYQQDPGMELHLIHYSYGVNSTEKGDLSSESTVSRIRTEHFPLTLESARPSHTSQYLCASTGQLSGNTIYFGEGSWLTVV.

This chain uses TRBV15 with TRBJ1-5; TRBD1 aligns across 9 bases. Germline CDR1 LNHNV, CDR2 YYDKDF (reference sequence). The V and J ends lost 3 bases and 10 bases, in that order; junction bases with no gene match: 7. The CDR3 consists of 14 residues. CDR3 nucleotide sequence: TGTGCCACCAGCAGCCGGGACAGGGTAGACCCCCAGCATTTT. It codes for CATSSRDRVDPQHF.

This clone appeared a single time. The chain has TRBV4-1 and TRBJ2-1, with 10 bases aligning to TRBD2. The CDR3 contains 17 residues. Germline values: CDR1 MGHRA, CDR2 YSYEKL. The V and J ends lost 1 base and 2 bases, in that order; junction bases with no gene match: 5. The DNA of the CDR3 is TGCGCCAGCAGCCAAGTGAAAGCGGGGGGGACCTACAATGAGCAGTTCTTC. Translating gives CASSQVKAGGTYNEQFF.

The chain is built from TRBV18 and TRBJ1-6; D gene unclear. The length of the CDR3 is 16 residues. Germline CDR1 is KGHSH and CDR2 is LQKENI. The V and J ends lost 3 bases and 6 bases respectively, with 15 bases between them. The CDR3 bases are TGTGCCAGCTCACCGGGCGGAGGAGATGGTAATTCACCCCTCCACTTT. As protein: CASSPGGGDGNSPLHF.